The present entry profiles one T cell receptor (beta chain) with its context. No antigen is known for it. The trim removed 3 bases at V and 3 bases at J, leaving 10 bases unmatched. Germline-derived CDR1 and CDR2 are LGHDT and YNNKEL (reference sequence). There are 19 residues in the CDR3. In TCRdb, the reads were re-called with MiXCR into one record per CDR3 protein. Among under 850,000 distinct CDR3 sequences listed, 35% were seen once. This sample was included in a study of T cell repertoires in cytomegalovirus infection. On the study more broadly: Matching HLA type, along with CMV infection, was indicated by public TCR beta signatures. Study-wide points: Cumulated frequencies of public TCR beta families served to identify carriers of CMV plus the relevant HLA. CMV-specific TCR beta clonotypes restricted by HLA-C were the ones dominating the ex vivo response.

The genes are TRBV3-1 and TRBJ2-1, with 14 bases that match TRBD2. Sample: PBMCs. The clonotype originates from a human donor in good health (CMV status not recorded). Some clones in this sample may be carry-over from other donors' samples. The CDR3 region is CASSHPGTSGRSSYNEQFF. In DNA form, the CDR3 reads TGTGCCAGCAGCCATCCCGGGACTAGCGGGAGAAGTAGCTACAATGAGCAGTTCTTC.